One and the same sample provided the 26 T cell receptor beta chains below, sequenced in a study of cytomegalovirus exposure and HLA in healthy donors. The assay was immunoSEQ multiplex PCR, and TCRdb's table has in-frame clones only and misses some. The sample has roughly 140,000 clones, roughly nine tenths seen once. The sample comprised PBMCs. Receptors originate from a woman aged 18 to 35 in good health and CMV-seropositive.

The rearrangement joins TRBV18 to TRBJ1-2; D is unresolved. Germline values: CDR1 KGHSH, CDR2 LQKENI. The V end was cut by 1 base, the J end by 2 bases, with 11 bases between. This CDR3 is built from 15 residues. CDR3 DNA: TGTGCCAGCTCACCACTTACCGGGTCCAACTATGGCTACACCTTC. Its protein product is CASSPLTGSNYGYTF.

The chain carries TRBV11-3 and TRBJ2-5; 14 bases line up with TRBD2. V lost 4 bases to trimming and J lost 2 bases; unmatched junction nucleotides: 3. Germline loops: CDR1 SGHNT, CDR2 YENEEA. The CDR3 covers 16 residues. Written as DNA, the CDR3 is TGTGCCAGCAGCTCGGGACTAGCGGGGGTACAAGAGACCCAGTACTTC. This encodes CASSSGLAGVQETQYF.

The genes are TRBV9 and TRBJ2-3, with 10 nucleotides matching TRBD2. Germline values: CDR1 SGDLS, CDR2 YYNGEE. V was clipped by 4 bases and J by 0 bases; unmatched bases: 8. The CDR3 is 17 amino acids. CDR3 amino acids: CASSPTGLAVSTDTQYF. CDR3 nucleotides: TGTGCCAGCAGCCCCACCGGACTAGCGGTAAGCACAGATACGCAGTATTTT. The entire variable domain, with the rest obtained from reference TRBV9 and TRBJ2-3, is as follows: DSGVTQTPKHLITATGQRVTLRCSPRSGDLSVYWYQQSLDQGLQFLIQYYNGEERAKGNILERFSAQQFPDLHSELNLSSLELGDSALYFCASSPTGLAVSTDTQYFGPGTRLTVL.

The chain is built from TRBV7-2 and TRBJ1-2, with 7 bases lining up with TRBD1. The junction had 4 bases not matched to a gene; V was cut back by 3 bases and J by 0 bases. Germline V gene data show CDR1 as SGHTA and CDR2 as FQGNSA. The CDR3 spans 15 residues. The CDR3 DNA follows: TGTGCCAGCAGCTTTACAGGGGTCCCTAACTATGGCTACACCTTC. It yields the protein CASSFTGVPNYGYTF.

Only one count was recorded for this clone. V usage is TRBV30 and J usage is TRBJ2-5; TRBD2 agrees at 10 bases. This CDR3 is built from 14 residues. Germline CDR1 reads GTSNPN; CDR2 reads SVGIG (reference sequence). With V trimmed by 5 bases and J by 0 bases, 3 bases remained unmatched. CDR3 coding DNA: TGTGCCTGGCGGACTAGCGGAAACCAAGAGACCCAGTACTTC. This translates into CAWRTSGNQETQYF.

The genes are TRBV5-4 and TRBJ2-7; D uncertain. The V gene lost 2 bases and the J gene lost 2 bases, with 5 bases spanning the gap. The CDR3 length is 12 residues. Looked up from germline, CDR1 is SGHNT and CDR2 is YYREEE (reference sequence). The CDR3 is CASSLLTYEQYF. The CDR3 nucleotides read TGTGCCAGCAGCTTACTAACCTACGAGCAGTACTTC.

This chain uses TRBV9 with TRBJ2-5, with D perhaps TRBD2 (7 bases). CDR1 is SGDLS, CDR2 YYNGEE, per germline. The ends were cut back, 3 bases at V and 7 bases at J, with 16 bases in the middle. The CDR3 is 14 amino acids. The CDR3 nucleotides read TGTGCCAGCAGCGACTACGGGGGGCCAGGGACCCAGTACTTC. It specifies CASSDYGGPGTQYF.

V gene TRBV2 combines with J gene TRBJ1-2; 11 bases map to TRBD1. J gave up 8 bases and V 6 bases, and 8 bases lay outside the gene matches. The CDR3 runs 14 residues. Germline loops: CDR1 SNHLY, CDR2 FYNNEI. The CDR3 region is CASRVNRDRGGYTF. As DNA, the CDR3 is TGTGCCAGCAGAGTGAACCGGGACAGGGGGGGCTACACCTTC.

The chain couples TRBV5-5 to TRBJ1-1; D not resolved. Per the germline V gene, CDR1 is SGHKS and CDR2 is YYEKEE (reference sequence). The CDR3 spans 13 residues. V was clipped by 3 bases and J by 2 bases, with 8 bases between them. CDR3 residues: CASSSLPNTEAFF. CDR3 DNA: TGTGCCAGCAGCTCCCTACCTAACACTGAAGCTTTCTTT. The entire variable domain, with the rest obtained from reference TRBV5-5 and TRBJ1-1, is as follows: DAGVTQSPTHLIKTRGQQVTLRCSPISGHKSVSWYQQVLGQGPQFIFQYYEKEERGRGNFPDRFSARQFPNYSSELNVNALLLGDSALYLCASSSLPNTEAFFGQGTRLTVV.

The gene calls are TRBV4-1 and TRBJ2-7, with 8 bases matching TRBD2. This CDR3 has 15 residues. CDR1 and CDR2 from the germline V gene are MGHRA and YSYEKL. Unmatched junction bases numbered 4, after V lost 0 bases and J lost 3 bases. The CDR3 bases are TGCGCCAGCAGCCAAGATATGGGACTAGTCTACGAGCAGTACTTC. This gives the protein CASSQDMGLVYEQYF.

This sequence joins TRBV27 and TRBJ2-5; 11 nucleotides line up with TRBD1. V was clipped by 7 bases and J by 0 bases; unmatched bases: 7. CDR1 and CDR2 from the germline V gene are MNHEY and SMNVEV (reference sequence). The length of the CDR3 is 16 residues. The DNA for the CDR3 is TGTGCCAGCAAGGGACAGGGGGTTGTATACCAAGAGACCCAGTACTTC. It specifies CASKGQGVVYQETQYF.

The chain recombines TRBV7-9 with TRBJ2-1; TRBD2 might be the D (6 bases). This CDR3 is 16 amino acids long. Germline CDR1 SEHNR, CDR2 FQNEAQ (reference sequence). V dropped 5 bases and J dropped 5 bases, with 19 bases sitting between them. CDR3 loop: CASSGRLVIPHNEQFF. DNA of the CDR3: TGTGCCAGCAGCGGACGACTAGTGATTCCTCACAATGAGCAGTTCTTC.

The rearrangement joins TRBV5-4 to TRBJ2-3, with 7 bases fitting TRBD2. The CDR3 contains 17 residues. With 0 bases clipped from V and 5 bases from J, the junction kept 12 bases outside the gene matches. Germline CDR1 reads SGHNT; CDR2 reads YYREEE (reference sequence). The CDR3 is CASSLGSRREKLDTQYF. Here the CDR3 DNA reads TGTGCCAGCAGCTTGGGGTCGCGGCGGGAGAAGTTAGATACGCAGTATTTT.

The rearrangement links TRBV25-1 to TRBJ2-5; TRBD1 is a possible D gene (6 bases). Germline lookup yields CDR1 MGHDK and CDR2 SYGVNS. CDR3 length: 16 amino acids. V dropped 3 bases and J dropped 2 bases, with 16 bases sitting between them. The CDR3 region is CASSDFTRGPQETQYF. Here the CDR3 DNA reads TGTGCCAGCAGTGATTTTACCAGGGGTCCACAAGAGACCCAGTACTTC. The full variable domain, rest sourced from reference TRBV25-1 and TRBJ2-5, is EADIYQTPRYLVIGTGKKITLECSQTMGHDKMYWYQQDPGMELHLIHYSYGVNSTEKGDLSSESTVSRIRTEHFPLTLESARPSHTSQYLCASSDFTRGPQETQYFGPGTRLLVL.

This rearrangement joins TRBV6-5 to TRBJ2-3; D possibly corresponds to TRBD1 (6 bases). V was pared by 0 bases and J by 2 bases, with 9 bases between. Germline loops: CDR1 MNHEY, CDR2 SVGAGI. The CDR3 sequence is 15 residues long. CDR3 amino acids: CASSYSTGATDTQYF. The CDR3 DNA follows: TGTGCCAGCAGTTACTCGACAGGAGCCACAGATACGCAGTATTTT.

This chain connects TRBV7-9 to TRBJ2-7; no clear D gene. Germline V lookup: CDR1 SEHNR, CDR2 FQNEAQ (reference sequence). V shed 5 bases and J shed 5 bases, with 13 bases lying between them. There are 13 residues in the CDR3. The CDR3 region has the DNA TGTGCCAGCAGCCTCCCTCCCAGAAACGAGCAGTACTTC. Amino acids: CASSLPPRNEQYF.

The J gene is TRBJ1-1, the V gene TRBV30; the D gene is possibly TRBD1 (5 bases). The CDR3 length is 13 residues. CDR1 is GTSNPN, CDR2 SVGIG, per germline (reference sequence). V dropped 3 bases and J dropped 0 bases, with 8 bases sitting between them. The CDR3 loop is CAWRMTVNTEAFF. In DNA, the CDR3 is TGTGCCTGGAGGATGACAGTGAACACTGAAGCTTTCTTT.

The chain has TRBV9 and TRBJ2-3; D might be TRBD1 (6 bases). The germline gives CDR1 SGDLS, CDR2 YYNGEE. This CDR3 is built from 14 residues. The V and J ends lost 3 bases and 5 bases respectively, with 13 bases between them. For the CDR3, the DNA is TGTGCCAGCAGCGCGGGACACAGTCGAGATACGCAGTATTTT. Translation: CASSAGHSRDTQYF.

The chain uses TRBV11-3 and TRBJ2-1; 10 bases fit TRBD1. Per the germline V gene, CDR1 is SGHNT and CDR2 is YENEEA. This CDR3 has 15 amino acids. J gave up 6 bases and V 3 bases, and 5 bases lay outside the gene matches. The CDR3 region has the DNA TGTGCCAGCAGCTTTTTGGGACAGGGGTTCAATGAGCAGTTCTTC. This gives the protein CASSFLGQGFNEQFF.

The gene calls are TRBV6-5 and TRBJ2-3, with 7 nucleotides matching TRBD1. The V gene's germline CDR1 is MNHEY and CDR2 SVGAGI. This CDR3 region has 14 residues. V lost 2 bases, J lost 6 bases, and 5 bases stayed unmatched. The CDR3 spells CASSYPGRGDTQYF. CDR3 bases: TGTGCCAGCAGTTACCCGGGCAGGGGGGATACGCAGTATTTT.

This sequence joins TRBV28 and TRBJ1-2; possibly TRBD1 for D (6 bases). The V end was cut by 6 bases, the J end by 0 bases, with 8 bases between. CDR3 length: 13 amino acids. Germline V gene data show CDR1 as MDHEN and CDR2 as SYDVKM. The CDR3 loop is CASSRTANYGYTF. For the CDR3, the DNA is TGTGCCAGCAGCCGGACAGCTAACTATGGCTACACCTTC.

The CDR3 loop reads CASSLDLGVGDTQYF. CDR3 in DNA: TGTGCCAGCAGCTTAGATTTAGGGGTAGGAGATACGCAGTATTTT. This chain joins TRBV11-3 and TRBJ2-3; TRBD1 might be the D (5 bases). Germline-derived CDR1 and CDR2 are SGHNT and YENEEA. Trimming took 0 bases from V and 5 from J, leaving 12 bases between them. The CDR3 covers 15 residues.

The chain has TRBV2 and TRBJ2-1, with TRBD2 matching over 13 bases. The CDR3 length is 15 residues. J gave up 0 bases and V 10 bases, and 3 bases lay outside the gene matches. Germline assignment: CDR1 SNHLY and CDR2 FYNNEI. As DNA, the CDR3 is TGTGCCACCGGGACTAGCGGGAACTCCTACAATGAGCAGTTCTTC. Its protein product is CATGTSGNSYNEQFF.

The rearrangement links TRBV4-1 to TRBJ1-3, with a possible D match to TRBD1 (6 bases). Germline V gene sequence: CDR1 MGHRA, CDR2 YSYEKL. CDR3 length: 16 amino acids. V lost 0 bases and J 5 bases, leaving 14 bases between the germline ends. CDR3 nucleotide sequence: TGCGCCAGCAGCCAAGAGGATCAGGGGCCACGAAACACCATATATTTT. It codes for CASSQEDQGPRNTIYF.

The V gene is TRBV10-2, the J gene TRBJ1-1; D is perhaps TRBD1 (5 bases). CDR3 length equals 15 residues. V lost 0 bases, J lost 1 base, and 9 bases lay in between. Germline V gene data show CDR1 as WSHSY and CDR2 as SAAADI. The chain's CDR3 is CASSESGARNTEAFF. DNA for the CDR3: TGCGCCAGCAGTGAGTCTGGGGCTAGGAACACTGAAGCTTTCTTT.

The genes are TRBV23-1 and TRBJ1-2; D unclear. TRBV23-1 is an open reading frame, and its role is uncertain. The length of the CDR3 is 13 residues. Trimming shortened V by 1 base and J by 7 bases, and 10 bases separated the two germline ends. The CDR3 spells CASSQLGRGGYTF. The CDR3 coding sequence is TGCGCCAGCAGTCAATTAGGTCGGGGTGGCTACACCTTC.